These 9 T cell receptor beta chains share one sample of origin, sequenced in a study of T cell responses to AZD1222 COVID-19 vaccine. Using immunoSEQ multiplex PCR, the repertoire was profiled, and TCRdb retains in-frame clones only, with some absent. The sample has roughly 100,000 clones; 80% to 90% are singletons. Here the sequenced sample was peripheral blood, taken 28 days after the second AZD1222 dose. These receptors originate from an adult who received the AZD1222 COVID-19 vaccine.

V usage is TRBV19 and J usage is TRBJ2-7, with 8 bases identical to TRBD2. The junction had 4 bases not matched to a gene; V was cut back by 3 bases and J by 3 bases. CDR1 is LNHDA and CDR2 is SQIVND in the germline V gene (reference sequence). This CDR3 contains 14 residues. The CDR3, as DNA: TGTGCCAGTAGTATCTTGGCGGGAGGCTACGAGCAGTACTTC. This encodes CASSILAGGYEQYF.

The V and J genes are TRBV29-1 and TRBJ2-1; D remains unclear. The CDR3 sequence is 14 residues long. CDR1 SQVTM and CDR2 ANQGSEA come from the germline V gene. V gave up 0 bases and J gave up 0 bases, with 6 bases separating them. The chain's CDR3 is CSVEEGISYNEQFF. In nucleotides, the CDR3 is TGCAGCGTTGAAGAAGGGATCTCCTACAATGAGCAGTTCTTC.

The gene calls are TRBV5-1 and TRBJ2-3; D gene uncertain. The CDR3 consists of 14 residues. Germline V gene sequence: CDR1 SGHRS, CDR2 YFSETQ. Trimming stripped 3 bases from V and 6 bases from J, with 14 bases between. The CDR3 region has the DNA TGCGCCAGCAGCTCTTTCCGGACCCCTGATACGCAGTATTTT. Translated, it gives CASSSFRTPDTQYF.

Only a few counts were recorded for this clone. The V and J genes are TRBV6-2 or TRBV6-3 and TRBJ2-7, with 7 bases aligning to TRBD2. Trimming cost V 4 bases and J 3 bases; bases outside gene matches: 9. Germline V CDR1 and CDR2: MNHEY, SVGEGT. This CDR3 region has 15 residues. The DNA of the CDR3 is TGTGCCAGCAGTTTCTCCAGCGGGACCTACTACGAGCAGTACTTC. This gives the protein CASSFSSGTYYEQYF.

The gene calls are TRBV27 and TRBJ1-2, with D possibly matching TRBD1 (6 bases). Germline lookup yields CDR1 MNHEY and CDR2 SMNVEV (reference sequence). The ends were cut back, 6 bases at V and 2 bases at J, with 19 bases in the middle. The CDR3 spans 16 residues. The DNA for the CDR3 is TGTGCCAGCAGAAAGCCCACCGGCAGGGGCAACTATGGCTACACCTTC. Amino acids: CASRKPTGRGNYGYTF.

The V and J genes are TRBV14 and TRBJ2-5; D remains ambiguous. Trimming removed 4 bases at V and 4 bases at J, with 4 bases between. The length of the CDR3 is 11 residues. CDR1 SGHDN and CDR2 FVKESK come from the germline V gene. The CDR3: CASSRGETQYF. The CDR3 coding sequence is TGTGCCAGCAGCCGAGGAGAGACCCAGTACTTC. Full variable domain (outside the CDR3, taken from reference TRBV14 and TRBJ2-5): EAGVTQFPSHSVIEKGQTVTLRCDPISGHDNLYWYRRVMGKEIKFLLHFVKESKQDESGMPNNRFLAERTGGTYSTLKVQPAELEDSGVYFCASSRGETQYFGPGTRLLVL.

The chain combines TRBV4-3 with TRBJ2-2; TRBD2 aligns across 9 bases. CDR1 LGHNA and CDR2 YSLEER come from the germline V gene. J lost 7 bases, V lost 0 bases, and 12 bases had no gene match. The CDR3 sequence is 18 residues long. DNA for the CDR3: TGCGCCAGCAGCCAAGAGGGGACTAGCCTTGGCATGGACGGGGAGCTGTTTTTT. Amino acid sequence: CASSQEGTSLGMDGELFF.

The chain has TRBV2 and TRBJ1-1, with a tentative D call TRBD1 (5 bases). V lost 8 bases and J lost 5, with 27 bases in between. The CDR3 covers 17 residues. The V gene's germline CDR1 is SNHLY and CDR2 FYNNEI. The CDR3 region is CASGGDREIRARTEAFF. DNA for the CDR3: TGTGCCAGCGGGGGAGACAGAGAGATCCGTGCGAGAACTGAAGCTTTCTTT. The variable domain in full, with the rest retrieved from reference TRBV2 and TRBJ1-1, is EPEVTQTPSHQVTQMGQEVILRCVPISNHLYFYWYRQILGQKVEFLVSFYNNEISEKSEIFDDQFSVERPDGSNFTLKIRSTKLEDSAMYFCASGGDREIRARTEAFFGQGTRLTVV.

The V call is TRBV6-5, the J call TRBJ1-4; D unclear. The CDR3 covers 13 residues. V was shortened by 4 bases and J by 8 bases, with 11 bases between the two germline ends. Germline values: CDR1 MNHEY, CDR2 SVGAGI. CDR3 region: CASSSSFGEKLFF. In DNA form, the CDR3 reads TGTGCCAGCAGTTCCAGCTTTGGAGAAAAACTGTTTTTT.